Detailed here is one T cell receptor beta chain. This clonotype appeared many times. Which antigen it targets is not known. Per-base quality was not reported, and no clone a single base away is much larger than it. The TCR beta CDR3 regions were amplified from RNA transcripts. A first-round RT-PCR of the TCR CDR3 used the HTBI primer set with the Qiagen OneStep RT-PCR kit. Libraries were constructed in a second round of multiplex PCR, after which size selection and purification were carried out. The libraries were sequenced on an Illumina HiSeq2000 using paired-end 100 bp reads. The published analysis was carried out like this. Raw data were processed with SOAPnuke, discarding reads with adapters, uncalled bases, mean Phred below 15, or no exact constant-primer or identifier match. High-quality paired reads were merged with COPE v1.2.5, and unique nucleotide sequences were defined as clonotypes. MiTCR v1.1 was used to align the clonotypes against IMGT TRBV, TRBD and TRBJ reference segments. The analysis included only V-J combinations with a frequency above 0.0001, which together covered roughly 99% of the repertoires. The TCS score was defined as F50 (clonal expansion) divided by E x V (chaos), with BLOSUM62-based TCRdist calculated between CDR3 peptides within each V-J. Welch's t-statistics and random forest reduced just over 500 V-J features to 13, which were used in a naive Bayes classifier (R e1071). In TCRdb, the public reads were trimmed at Q25 with fastp and aligned with MiXCR, with productive beta chains retained. Every CDR3 protein is listed once, alongside the most common genes and DNA of its rows. What appears here as the V and J calls and clone size reflects TCRdb's work, not the paper's. The sample data list some 690,000 distinct CDR3 sequences, and approximately 15% of these were observed just once. The ten top clones hold roughly 16% of the sample.

Relative to germline, V is missing 6 bases and J is missing 10 bases, with 8 bases of the junction outside any gene match. The CDR3 starts with the cysteine, ends with the phenylalanine, and has 13 residues. Solely the CDR3 DNA is kept, with 39 bases framed from the first base. The sample comes from a study of T cells in Graves' hyperthyroidism and ophthalmopathy (dated by TCRdb to about 2019). Concerning the study at large: Peripheral blood was collected at initial diagnosis, before any treatment. To identify TCR V-J signatures that set the groups apart, the researchers used a discovery cohort of 100 patients, made up of roughly 45 with Graves' ophthalmopathy and 57 with stable Graves' hyperthyroidism. Whether ophthalmopathy could be predicted prospectively was tested in an independent validation cohort made up of about 20 hyperthyroidism patients plus 17 patients who later progressed to ophthalmopathy. The approximately 98 discovery patients were randomly divided into training and test sets at a 7:3 ratio. The study also compared thyroid tissue and blood T-cell repertoires from about 6 Graves' hyperthyroidism patients. After blood sampling, hyperthyroidism patients were treated with methimazole at a starting dose of 30 mg daily, and ophthalmopathy patients were treated with high-dose intravenous methylprednisolone. The paper reports TCR Vbeta CDR3 sequencing of fewer than 150 peripheral blood samples: around 45 ophthalmopathy, over 70 hyperthyroidism and 17 progressor patients. Results and caveats for the whole study, not just this receptor: No statistical method was used to fix the sample size in advance, and group allocation was not hidden from the investigators. Most expanded thyroid clonotypes (frequency above 0.001) were also found in blood, which suggests that blood repertoires may mirror thyroid immune responses. A 13 V-J signature model separated ophthalmopathy from stable hyperthyroidism, with roughly 88% sensitivity and about 81% specificity in cross-validation and 80%/75% in testing. In validation, the model predicted progression to ophthalmopathy a median of around six months before onset, with approximately 70% sensitivity and more than 72% specificity.

Stable Graves' hyperthyroidism was defined as the absence of progression to ophthalmopathy over 18 months of follow-up. Hyperthyroidism patients were newly diagnosed, had a disease duration of under 2 months, and were aged 18 to 65 years. Patients with uncontrolled infections, other autoimmune diseases, pregnancy or lactation were excluded. Diagnoses were based on clinical symptoms, serum thyroxine and TRAb, thyroid ultrasound and orbital computed tomography. PBMCs were separated from 8 to 10 ml of fresh peripheral blood using Ficoll-Paque density gradient centrifugation. Total RNA was extracted with Trizol reagent, and quality was checked on an Agilent 2100 Bioanalyzer.

Source material: blood. The chain links TRBV12-3 or TRBV12-4 with TRBJ2-1, with 8 middle bases fitting TRBD2. The receptor was isolated from a man aged 50 to 60 with Graves' hyperthyroidism. The sequenced DNA: TGTGCCAGCAGCCCGGGGGTAGCGGGAGAGCAGTTCTTC. This codes for CASSPGVAGEQFF.